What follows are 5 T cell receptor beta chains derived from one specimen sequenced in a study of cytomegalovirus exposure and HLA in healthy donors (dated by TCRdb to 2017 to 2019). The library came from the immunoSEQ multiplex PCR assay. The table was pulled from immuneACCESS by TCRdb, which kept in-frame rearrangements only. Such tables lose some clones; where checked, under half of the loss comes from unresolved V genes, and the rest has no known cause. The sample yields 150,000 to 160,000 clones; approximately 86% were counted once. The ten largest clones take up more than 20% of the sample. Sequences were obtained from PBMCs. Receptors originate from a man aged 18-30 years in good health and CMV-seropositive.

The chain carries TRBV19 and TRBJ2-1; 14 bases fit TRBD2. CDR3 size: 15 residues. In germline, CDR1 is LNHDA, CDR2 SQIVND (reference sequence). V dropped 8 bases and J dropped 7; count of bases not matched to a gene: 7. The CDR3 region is CASATGTSGRNEQFF. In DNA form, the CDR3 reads TGTGCCAGTGCTACCGGGACTAGCGGGAGAAATGAGCAGTTCTTC.

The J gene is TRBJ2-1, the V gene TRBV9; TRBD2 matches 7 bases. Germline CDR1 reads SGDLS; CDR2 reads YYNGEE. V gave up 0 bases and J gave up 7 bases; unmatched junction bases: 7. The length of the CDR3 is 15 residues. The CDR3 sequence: CASSVVGHSGNEQFF. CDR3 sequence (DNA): TGTGCCAGCAGCGTAGTTGGACATAGCGGGAATGAGCAGTTCTTC.

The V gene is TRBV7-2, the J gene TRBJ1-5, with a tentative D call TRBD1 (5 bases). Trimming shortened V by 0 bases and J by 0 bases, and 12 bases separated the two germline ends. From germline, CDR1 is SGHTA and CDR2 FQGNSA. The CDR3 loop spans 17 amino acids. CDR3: CASSLAGPGISNQPQHF. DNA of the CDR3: TGTGCCAGCAGCTTAGCGGGTCCAGGGATTAGCAATCAGCCCCAGCATTTT.

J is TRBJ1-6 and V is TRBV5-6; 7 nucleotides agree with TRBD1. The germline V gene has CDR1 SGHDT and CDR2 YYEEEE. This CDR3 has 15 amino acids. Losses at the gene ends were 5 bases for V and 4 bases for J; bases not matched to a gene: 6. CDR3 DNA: TGTGCCAGCAGAATGACAGGGAGTTATAATTCACCCCTCCACTTT. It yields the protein CASRMTGSYNSPLHF.

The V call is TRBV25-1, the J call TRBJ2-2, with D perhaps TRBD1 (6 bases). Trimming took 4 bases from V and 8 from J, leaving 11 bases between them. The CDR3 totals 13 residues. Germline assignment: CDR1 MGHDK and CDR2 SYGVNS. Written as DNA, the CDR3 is TGTGCCAGCAGTGCACAGGGTCGGGGGGAGCTGTTTTTT. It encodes CASSAQGRGELFF. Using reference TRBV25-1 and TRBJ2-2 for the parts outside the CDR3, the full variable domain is EADIYQTPRYLVIGTGKKITLECSQTMGHDKMYWYQQDPGMELHLIHYSYGVNSTEKGDLSSESTVSRIRTEHFPLTLESARPSHTSQYLCASSAQGRGELFFGEGSRLTVL.